One sample yielded the 30 T cell receptor beta chains listed below, sequenced in a study of blood T cell repertoires in COVID-19. Data came from immunoSEQ multiplex PCR; TCRdb stores just in-frame clones and leaves some out. The table shows approximately 250,000 clones, with 70% to 90% occurring only once. What was sequenced was PBMCs or T cells enriched from blood (not recorded which). These receptors were taken from a woman in her 40s with acute COVID-19.

A word on this clone: Given a much more abundant clone one base away, this may be a read error. This CDR3 is also generated by other DNA sequences in the sample. This chain joins TRBV4-1 and TRBJ1-2; 8 nucleotides line up with TRBD1. This CDR3 contains 15 residues. From germline, CDR1 is MGHRA and CDR2 YSYEKL. CDR3 in DNA: TGCGCCAGTAGCCAAGACCCGGGACAGGTCTATGGCTACACCTTC. Translation: CASSQDPGQVYGYTF.

The V gene is TRBV19, the J gene TRBJ1-2; TRBD1 is a possible D gene (5 bases). The germline CDR1 and CDR2 sequences are LNHDA and SQIVND (reference sequence). The CDR3 is 15 residues long. V lost 4 bases and J 4 bases, leaving 16 bases between the germline ends. The CDR3 region is CASSTTPGNPYGYTF. The CDR3 DNA follows: TGTGCCAGTAGTACAACCCCAGGGAATCCCTATGGCTACACCTTC.

This clone was detected only a few times. The rearrangement joins TRBV7-8 to TRBJ1-2, with 9 bases identical to TRBD1. The trim removed 5 bases at V and 8 bases at J, leaving 6 bases unmatched. Per germline, CDR1 SGHVS and CDR2 FQNEAQ. There are 13 residues in the CDR3. CDR3 sequence reads: CASSILQGAGYTF. CDR3 nucleotide sequence: TGTGCCAGCAGCATCCTACAGGGGGCAGGCTACACCTTC.

The chain recombines TRBV5-6 with TRBJ1-4; TRBD1 aligns across 10 bases. The CDR3 consists of 15 residues. Per the germline V gene, CDR1 is SGHDT and CDR2 is YYEEEE. With V trimmed by 3 bases and J by 2 bases, 1 base remained unmatched. In nucleotides, the CDR3 is TGTGCCAGCAGCTCGGGACAGGGGACTAATGAAAAACTGTTTTTT. Its translation is CASSSGQGTNEKLFF.

V gene TRBV6-4 combines with J gene TRBJ2-1; TRBD2 agrees at 13 bases. J was trimmed by 9 bases and V by 5 bases; bases with no gene match: 7. CDR1 is MRHNA, CDR2 SNTAGT, per germline. This CDR3 is built from 15 residues. The CDR3 DNA is TGTGCCAGCAGTTCTACTAGCGGGGGGGCTGGTGAGCAGTTCTTC. Protein sequence: CASSSTSGGAGEQFF.

This clone appeared a single time. The rearrangement uses TRBV29-1 and TRBJ2-3; 9 bases map to TRBD2. Germline CDR1 and CDR2: SQVTM and ANQGSEA. There are 16 residues in the CDR3. The J segment lost 4 bases and the V segment lost 5 bases, leaving 13 bases of the junction unmatched. CDR3: CSVTALGRGGPDTQYF. CDR3 sequence (DNA): TGCAGCGTTACCGCTTTGGGGCGGGGGGGCCCAGATACGCAGTATTTT.

J is TRBJ2-1 and V is TRBV28, with TRBD2 as a possible D gene (5 bases). The CDR3 totals 17 residues. Germline V lookup: CDR1 MDHEN, CDR2 SYDVKM. Trimming left V 4 bases short and J 1 base short, with 17 bases between. CDR3 sequence (DNA): TGTGCCAGCAGTTCTTGGGCGGGCGCTGGGTCCTACAATGAGCAGTTCTTC. This encodes CASSSWAGAGSYNEQFF.

This sequence joins TRBV3-1 (or the pseudogene TRBV3-2) and TRBJ1-4; D possibly corresponds to TRBD1 (6 bases). V dropped 5 bases and J dropped 0 bases, with 13 bases sitting between them. The length of the CDR3 is 16 residues. CDR1 is LGHDT, CDR2 YNNKEL, per germline (reference sequence). The CDR3 spells CASSFHREPTNEKLFF. CDR3 DNA sequence: TGTGCCAGCAGCTTTCACAGGGAACCAACTAATGAAAAACTGTTTTTT.

The chain joins TRBV19 to TRBJ1-2, with a tentative D call TRBD1 (5 bases). The V end was cut by 8 bases, the J end by 1 base, with 14 bases between. This CDR3 contains 14 residues. The germline CDR1 and CDR2 sequences are LNHDA and SQIVND (reference sequence). CDR3 DNA: TGTGCCAGTCGCCGACAGCCAAGTAACTATGGCTACACCTTC. Translation gives CASRRQPSNYGYTF.

The CDR3 region is CASSLVATGATEAFF. Here the CDR3 DNA reads TGCGCCAGCAGCTTGGTGGCGACGGGAGCCACTGAAGCTTTCTTT. The chain has TRBV5-1 and TRBJ1-1; D ambiguous. This CDR3 comprises 15 residues. V was shortened by 0 bases and J by 4 bases, with 13 bases between the two germline ends. Germline V gives CDR1 SGHRS, CDR2 YFSETQ.

The chain recombines TRBV30 with TRBJ1-6; perhaps TRBD1 as D (5 bases). Between the trimmed V and J ends, which lost 8 bases and 7 bases, there was a span of 12 bases. The CDR3 spans 12 residues. Germline V gene data show CDR1 as GTSNPN and CDR2 as SVGIG (reference sequence). CDR3 DNA: TGTGCCGCCTCTGGGGGGAATTCACCCCTCCACTTT. It encodes CAASGGNSPLHF.

This chain uses TRBV5-1 with TRBJ1-4; 7 bases fit TRBD1. The CDR3 totals 16 residues. Germline-derived CDR1 and CDR2 are SGHRS and YFSETQ. V dropped 4 bases and J dropped 0; count of bases not matched to a gene: 6. The CDR3 region is CASSLGQAATNEKLFF. For the CDR3, the DNA is TGCGCCAGCAGCCTCGGACAGGCAGCAACTAATGAAAAACTGTTTTTT. Full variable domain (remainder filled in from reference TRBV5-1 and TRBJ1-4): KAGVTQTPRYLIKTRGQQVTLSCSPISGHRSVSWYQQTPGQGLQFLFEYFSETQRNKGNFPGRFSGRQFSNSRSEMNVSTLELGDSALYLCASSLGQAATNEKLFFGSGTQLSVL.

This sequence joins TRBV6-5 and TRBJ2-3; possibly TRBD1 for D (5 bases). The CDR3 consists of 14 residues. With 7 bases removed from V and 3 bases from J, the gap between germline ends came to 14 bases. Germline V gene sequence: CDR1 MNHEY, CDR2 SVGAGI. CDR3 bases: TGTGCCAGCACCTACAGGTTTTCTACAGATACGCAGTATTTT. Protein: CASTYRFSTDTQYF.

Only one count was recorded for this clone. This sequence joins TRBV30 and TRBJ1-4; D remains ambiguous. Trimming shortened V by 4 bases and J by 7 bases, and 13 bases separated the two germline ends. The CDR3 loop spans 13 amino acids. CDR1 and CDR2 (germline): GTSNPN, SVGIG (reference sequence). The CDR3 sequence is CAWNELGGEKLFF. In nucleotides, the CDR3 is TGTGCCTGGAACGAACTCGGAGGTGAAAAACTGTTTTTT.

The chain carries TRBV12-3 or TRBV12-4 and TRBJ1-1; a possible D gene is TRBD1 (5 bases). CDR3 size: 13 residues. The V end lost 5 bases, the J end lost 10 bases, and 17 bases lay between the germline ends. This CDR3 reads CASSKQEGSAAFF. CDR3 nucleotides: TGTGCCAGCAGTAAACAGGAAGGGTCGGCAGCTTTCTTT.

The chain links TRBV21-1 to TRBJ2-3; the table gives TRBD2 as D, unverified against the DNA. TRBV21-1 counts as a pseudogene. The CDR3 length is 22 residues. The CDR3: CASSKAQVLASGRAWGTDTQYF. The CDR3 DNA reads TGTGCCAGCAGCAAAGCGCAGGTCTTGGCTAGCGGGAGGGCTTGGGGAACAGATACGCAGTATTTT.

J is TRBJ2-7 and V is TRBV6-2 or TRBV6-3, with 10 bases fitting TRBD2. The germline gives CDR1 MNHEY, CDR2 SVGEGT. V trimming: 5 bases; J trimming: 3 bases; junction bases outside the gene matches: 13. The length of the CDR3 is 17 residues. The CDR3 sequence: CASSGTLSGGAIYEQYF. CDR3 in DNA: TGTGCCAGCAGTGGGACCCTAAGCGGGGGGGCCATCTACGAGCAGTACTTC.

The chain couples TRBV25-1 to TRBJ2-7; tentative D call: TRBD1 (7 bases). Trimming left V 2 bases short and J 5 bases short, with 13 bases between. The germline gives CDR1 MGHDK, CDR2 SYGVNS. This CDR3 has 14 amino acids. In nucleotides, the CDR3 is TGTGCCAGCAGTGAAGGGCAGGGGGGCAACGAGCAGTACGTC. Translating it yields CASSEGQGGNEQYV.

The CDR3, as DNA: TGTGCCAGCAGTAGGGCCGGGACAGGGGGGATGAGTGGCACAGATACGCAGTATTTT. Translating it yields CASSRAGTGGMSGTDTQYF. V usage is TRBV11-2 and J usage is TRBJ2-3; the match to TRBD1 covers 11 bases. Trimming took 6 bases from V and 1 from J; bases not matched to a gene: 15. Germline CDR1 SGHAT, CDR2 FQNNGV. The CDR3 covers 19 residues. Based on the CDR3 plus reference TRBV11-2 and TRBJ2-3, the full variable domain is EAGVAQSPRYKIIEKRQSVAFWCNPISGHATLYWYQQILGQGPKLLIQFQNNGVVDDSQLPKDRFSAERLKGVDSTLKIQPAKLEDSAVYLCASSRAGTGGMSGTDTQYFGPGTRLTVL.

The chain is built from TRBV19 and TRBJ1-4; D is possibly TRBD1 (6 bases). The CDR3 totals 14 residues. In germline, CDR1 is LNHDA, CDR2 SQIVND (reference sequence). The V gene lost 5 bases and the J gene lost 8 bases, with 15 bases spanning the gap. CDR3 DNA: TGTGCCAGTAGTGGTTCAGGGGCGCGAGAAAAACTGTTTTTT. This translates into CASSGSGAREKLFF.

The chain is built from TRBV18 and TRBJ1-1; 7 nucleotides agree with TRBD1. This CDR3 has 15 residues. V was pared by 2 bases and J by 11 bases, with 14 bases of the junction left unmatched. Germline assignment: CDR1 KGHSH and CDR2 LQKENI. CDR3 in amino acids: CASSPATGSPIPAFF. CDR3 coding DNA: TGTGCCAGCTCACCAGCGACAGGGTCCCCCATTCCGGCTTTCTTT. Filled out from reference TRBV18 and TRBJ1-1, the complete variable domain reads NAGVMQNPRHLVRRRGQEARLRCSPMKGHSHVYWYRQLPEEGLKFMVYLQKENIIDESGMPKERFSAEFPKEGPSILRIQQVVRGDSAAYFCASSPATGSPIPAFFGQGTRLTVV.

This clone showed up just once. The chain links TRBV11-2 to TRBJ1-1, with 10 bases fitting TRBD1. Trimming cost V 1 base and J 11 bases; bases outside gene matches: 7. Germline V gene data show CDR1 as SGHAT and CDR2 as FQNNGV. The CDR3 is 14 residues long. The CDR3: CASSLGTGTGEAFF. The CDR3 DNA sequence: TGTGCCAGCAGCTTAGGGACCGGGACAGGGGAGGCTTTCTTT. The complete variable domain, with remaining parts taken from reference TRBV11-2 and TRBJ1-1, reads EAGVAQSPRYKIIEKRQSVAFWCNPISGHATLYWYQQILGQGPKLLIQFQNNGVVDDSQLPKDRFSAERLKGVDSTLKIQPAKLEDSAVYLCASSLGTGTGEAFFGQGTRLTVV.

This clone was recorded only once. This chain links TRBV18 with TRBJ2-1; maybe TRBD2 (5 bases). The CDR3 totals 15 residues. Per the germline V gene, CDR1 is KGHSH and CDR2 is LQKENI. V was pared by 2 bases and J by 3 bases, with 11 bases between. For the CDR3, the DNA is TGTGCCAGCTCACCATCGGACGGGAACTACAATGAGCAGTTCTTC. It specifies CASSPSDGNYNEQFF.

This clone was seen more than once but under ten times. V is TRBV4-1 and J is TRBJ2-2; TRBD1 matches 7 bases. The ends lost 4 bases at V and 6 bases at J; junction bases unmatched: 5. Per germline, CDR1 MGHRA and CDR2 YSYEKL. The CDR3 sequence is 14 residues long. The CDR3 sequence: CASSLQGFAGELFF. The CDR3 DNA reads TGCGCCAGCAGCCTACAGGGGTTCGCCGGGGAGCTGTTTTTT.

This clone has a single count. Here the CDR3 reads CASSALKTGDEKLFF. For the CDR3, the DNA is TGTGCCAGTAGTGCCCTTAAGACAGGGGATGAAAAACTGTTTTTT. The J gene is TRBJ1-4, the V gene TRBV19, with TRBD1 matching 8 bases. In germline, CDR1 is LNHDA, CDR2 SQIVND (reference sequence). V shed 5 bases, J shed 6 bases, and the junction held 8 bases outside the gene matches. The CDR3 runs 15 residues.

As concerns this clone: Other DNA sequences in the same sample also yield this CDR3. The rearrangement joins TRBV2 to TRBJ1-1; no clear D gene. There are 14 residues in the CDR3. With 2 bases removed from V and 1 base from J, the gap between germline ends came to 8 bases. Per the germline V gene, CDR1 is SNHLY and CDR2 is FYNNEI. The DNA of the CDR3 is TGTGCCAGCAGTGAAACCGGAGAGAACACTGAAGCTTTCTTT. Its translation: CASSETGENTEAFF. The full variable domain, rest sourced from reference TRBV2 and TRBJ1-1, is EPEVTQTPSHQVTQMGQEVILRCVPISNHLYFYWYRQILGQKVEFLVSFYNNEISEKSEIFDDQFSVERPDGSNFTLKIRSTKLEDSAMYFCASSETGENTEAFFGQGTRLTVV.

This rearrangement joins TRBV5-6 to TRBJ1-5, with D possibly being TRBD1 (5 bases). The ends were cut back, 2 bases at V and 6 bases at J, with 15 bases in the middle. This CDR3 spans 15 amino acids. From germline, CDR1 is SGHDT and CDR2 YYEEEE. The CDR3 sequence: CASSLWAGMGQPQHF. The CDR3 coding sequence is TGTGCCAGCAGCTTATGGGCAGGGATGGGTCAGCCCCAGCATTTT.

This chain links TRBV2 with TRBJ2-7; 8 nucleotides line up with TRBD2. Per germline, CDR1 SNHLY and CDR2 FYNNEI. The CDR3 length is 14 residues. The junction had 8 bases not matched to a gene; V was cut back by 6 bases and J by 4 bases. The CDR3 sequence is CASRGLAGYYEQYV. DNA for the CDR3: TGTGCCAGCAGGGGCCTAGCGGGCTATTACGAGCAGTACGTC.

The rearrangement joins TRBV2 to TRBJ2-1; possible D gene TRBD2, 6 bases. Germline CDR1 and CDR2: SNHLY and FYNNEI. The V gene lost 10 bases and the J gene lost 5 bases, with 15 bases spanning the gap. There are 13 residues in the CDR3. CDR3 DNA: TGTGCCACCACCCGGGACTTAGACAATGAGCAGTTCTTC. The encoded protein is CATTRDLDNEQFF.

The chain links TRBV11-3 to TRBJ2-1; TRBD1 agrees at 12 bases. The CDR3 is 17 residues long. Germline CDR1 and CDR2: SGHNT and YENEEA. V dropped 4 bases and J dropped 5; count of bases not matched to a gene: 9. The CDR3 sequence: CASSSEHGTGGHNEQFF. CDR3 sequence (DNA): TGTGCCAGCAGCTCGGAACACGGGACAGGGGGCCACAATGAGCAGTTCTTC.